What follows are 18 T cell receptor beta chains derived from one specimen sequenced in a study of T cells in Graves' hyperthyroidism and ophthalmopathy. RNA transcripts provided the source from which TCR beta CDR3 regions were amplified. Carried out on the TCR CDR3, a first-round RT-PCR used the HTBI primer set. TCRdb itself ran the multiplex PCR reads through MiXCR, one entry per CDR3 protein. The data contain some 800,000 distinct CDR3 sequences, more than 30% of them singletons. Sample: blood. All receptors derive from a man aged 18 to 29 with Graves' hyperthyroidism.

This clonotype occurred many times. This chain joins TRBV7-9 and TRBJ1-2; D not resolved. The CDR3 loop spans 13 amino acids. Germline CDR1 reads SEHNR; CDR2 reads FQNEAQ (reference sequence). V dropped 2 bases and J dropped 3 bases, with 7 bases sitting between them. The CDR3, as DNA: TGTGCCAGCAGCTTATCGCAGGACTATGGCTACACCTTC. Amino acid sequence: CASSLSQDYGYTF.

This clonotype showed up just a few times. The rearrangement joins TRBV7-2 to TRBJ2-7; tentative D call: TRBD2 (5 bases). This CDR3 spans 12 amino acids. Germline values: CDR1 SGHTA, CDR2 FQGNSA. V was pared by 8 bases and J by 3 bases, with 11 bases between. The CDR3 DNA reads TGTGCCAGCGCTCCGGGGTTCTACGAGCAGTACTTC. Translating gives CASAPGFYEQYF.

This clonotype was seen many times. The V gene is TRBV20-1, the J gene TRBJ2-7; 9 nucleotides line up with TRBD2. Looked up from germline, CDR1 is DFQATT and CDR2 is SNEGSKA (reference sequence). V dropped 1 base and J dropped 0; count of bases not matched to a gene: 1. This CDR3 is built from 14 residues. The CDR3: CSARASGNSYEQYF. As DNA, the CDR3 is TGCAGTGCTAGAGCTAGCGGGAACTCCTACGAGCAGTACTTC.

V gene TRBV5-4 combines with J gene TRBJ2-2; TRBD1 matches at 7 bases. CDR1 and CDR2 from the germline V gene are SGHNT and YYREEE (reference sequence). With 4 bases clipped from V and 3 bases from J, the junction kept 3 bases outside the gene matches. The CDR3 spans 14 residues. In DNA form, the CDR3 reads TGTGCCAGCAGCCTTGGACAGGACACCGGGGAGCTGTTTTTT. Its protein product is CASSLGQDTGELFF.

This clonotype has a handful of counts. This chain uses TRBV12-3 or TRBV12-4 with TRBJ1-2, with D perhaps TRBD1 (5 bases). V dropped 1 base and J dropped 8 bases, with 17 bases sitting between them. This CDR3 comprises 15 residues. The chain's CDR3 is CASSLGAGVVGGYTF. In DNA form, the CDR3 reads TGTGCCAGCAGTTTAGGAGCGGGGGTGGTCGGGGGCTACACCTTC.

The chain combines TRBV29-1 with TRBJ2-6; a possible D gene is TRBD2 (7 bases). Trimming shortened V by 8 bases and J by 4 bases, and 15 bases separated the two germline ends. Looked up from germline, CDR1 is SQVTM and CDR2 is ANQGSEA. The CDR3 covers 14 residues. This chain's CDR3 is CSFAGAPGANVLTF. The CDR3 nucleotides read TGCAGCTTCGCGGGGGCGCCGGGGGCCAACGTCCTGACTTTC.

There are a few counts of this clonotype. V gene TRBV24-1 combines with J gene TRBJ2-5; 9 bases are a match to TRBD2. After removal of 4 bases from V and 2 bases from J, the junction contained 19 bases not matched to a gene. The V gene's germline CDR1 is KGHDR and CDR2 SFDVKD. The length of the CDR3 is 20 residues. Written as DNA, the CDR3 is TGTGCCACCAGTGACGAAACAGGGAACAGAGCGGGAGGCTGGCAAGAGACCCAGTACTTC. It translates to CATSDETGNRAGGWQETQYF.

CDR3 residues: CASTHKGLAWDTQYF. CDR3 DNA sequence: TGCGCCAGCACCCACAAGGGACTAGCGTGGGATACGCAGTATTTT. This rearrangement joins TRBV10-2 to TRBJ2-3; 10 positions match TRBD2. Unmatched junction bases numbered 10, after V lost 7 bases and J lost 6 bases. The CDR3 is 15 residues long. Germline V gene sequence: CDR1 WSHSY, CDR2 SAAADI.

The CDR3 here is CASSTRLAGNEQYF. The CDR3 DNA follows: TGTGCCAGCAGTACTAGACTAGCCGGGAACGAGCAGTACTTC. The chain couples TRBV6-1 to TRBJ2-7; 7 bases line up with TRBD2. The CDR3 contains 14 residues. Per germline, CDR1 MNHNS and CDR2 SASEGT. Losses at the gene ends were 5 bases for V and 5 bases for J; bases not matched to a gene: 9.

The chain combines TRBV5-1 with TRBJ1-4; D remains unclear. Per the germline V gene, CDR1 is SGHRS and CDR2 is YFSETQ. V gave up 5 bases and J gave up 3 bases, with 20 bases separating them. The CDR3 totals 17 residues. The DNA of the CDR3 is TGCGCCAGCAGTGGCTTCCCCAACGCCCCCTCTAATGAAAAACTGTTTTTT. Protein sequence: CASSGFPNAPSNEKLFF.

This clonotype occurred a few times. This chain uses TRBV6-5 with TRBJ2-5; D not certain. The CDR3 is 16 amino acids. V was clipped by 6 bases and J by 4 bases, with 21 bases between them. Germline V gene lookup returns CDR1 MNHEY and CDR2 SVGAGI. The CDR3 region has the DNA TGTGCCAGCAGCCTAAAGCTACGATCTCTGGGAGAGACCCAGTACTTC. Encoded protein: CASSLKLRSLGETQYF.

This clonotype was detected only a few times. The DNA of the CDR3 is TGTGCCAGCAGCAAAGGGACAGGGCTCAGAACTGAAGCTTTCTTT. It yields the protein CASSKGTGLRTEAFF. V usage is TRBV7-9 and J usage is TRBJ1-1; 9 bases line up with TRBD1. Germline trimming cut 5 bases from V and 5 bases from J; bases unmatched to any gene: 9. The CDR3 totals 15 residues. Germline V gives CDR1 SEHNR, CDR2 FQNEAQ (reference sequence).

This clonotype was detected only a few times. This chain links TRBV20-1 with TRBJ1-4, with D possibly being TRBD1 (5 bases). The CDR3 length is 15 residues. Germline assignment: CDR1 DFQATT and CDR2 SNEGSKA (reference sequence). Trimming pared 0 bases from V and 6 bases from J, leaving 14 bases between. CDR3 nucleotide sequence: TGCAGTGCTAGAGATGGCCGGGACCCAGATGAAAAACTGTTTTTT. Its protein is CSARDGRDPDEKLFF.

CDR3 in amino acids: CSARGNRDTLSGRNQPQHF. In DNA, the CDR3 is TGCAGTGCTAGGGGGAACCGGGACACTCTTTCCGGGCGCAATCAGCCCCAGCATTTT. This chain joins TRBV20-1 and TRBJ1-5; the D gene is possibly TRBD1 (6 bases). CDR1 DFQATT and CDR2 SNEGSKA come from the germline V gene (reference sequence). The CDR3 runs to 19 residues. V gave up 3 bases and J gave up 2 bases, with 26 bases separating them.

This clonotype appeared many times. This chain joins TRBV19 and TRBJ1-1; 10 positions match TRBD1. Looked up from germline, CDR1 is LNHDA and CDR2 is SQIVND (reference sequence). This CDR3 contains 15 residues. V shed 5 bases, J shed 6 bases, and the junction held 9 bases outside the gene matches. The CDR3 here is CASSAWDRGRPEAFF. In DNA, the CDR3 is TGTGCCAGTAGTGCATGGGACAGGGGAAGGCCTGAAGCTTTCTTT.

The chain couples TRBV20-1 to TRBJ2-5, with no clear D. The length of the CDR3 is 13 residues. The germline V gene encodes CDR1 DFQATT and CDR2 SNEGSKA (reference sequence). Trimming shortened V by 0 bases and J by 5 bases, and 10 bases separated the two germline ends. This chain's CDR3 is CSARDIGAETQYF. CDR3 sequence (DNA): TGCAGTGCTAGAGACATAGGAGCGGAGACCCAGTACTTC.

This chain uses TRBV10-3 with TRBJ1-2; perhaps TRBD1 as D (6 bases). V dropped 10 bases and J dropped 2 bases, with 11 bases sitting between them. This CDR3 has 12 residues. The germline gives CDR1 ENHRY, CDR2 SYGVKD. The CDR3 region has the DNA TGTGCCACTACTCAGGGGAACTATGGCTACACCTTC. Translated, it gives CATTQGNYGYTF.

There are many counts of this clonotype. The gene calls are TRBV20-1 and TRBJ1-2; 9 bases agree with TRBD1. The CDR3 has 14 residues. Per the germline V gene, CDR1 is DFQATT and CDR2 is SNEGSKA (reference sequence). Trimming removed 5 bases from V and 2 bases from J; junction bases left unmatched: 6. The DNA for the CDR3 is TGCAGTGCTCGTCGGGACAGGGCGAACTATGGCTACACCTTC. Its protein product is CSARRDRANYGYTF.